The rows below give T cell receptor beta chains drawn from one sample of a study of T cell responses to AZD1222 COVID-19 vaccine. This table comes from immunoSEQ multiplex PCR, and its TCRdb copy is limited to in-frame clones, with some not included. The sample includes around 130,000 clones, roughly 90% seen only once; the top ten take roughly 6.1%. Source: peripheral blood, taken 28 days after the second AZD1222 dose. The receptor set was obtained from an adult who received the AZD1222 COVID-19 vaccine. Both conserved end residues are part of each CDR3. Each record gives: V gene, clone size, J gene, D gene, CDR3 length, CDR3 DNA, CDR3 protein. The D gene is left open where the match is weak. Clone size appears in some rows only: once, few, many, or a class for an expanded clone.

TRBV15	once	TRBJ2-2	TRBD1	15	TGTGCCACCAGCAGAGGACAGGGGGGAACCGGGGAGCTGTTTTTT	CATSRGQGGTGELFF
TRBV4-3	-	TRBJ2-4	-	15	TGCGCCAGCAGCCAAGAATTGGGAGCCAAAAACATTCAGTACTTC	CASSQELGAKNIQYF
TRBV6-6	-	TRBJ2-7	TRBD1	15	TGTGCCAGCAGATACCGGGACAGAGAGATCTACGAGCAGTACTTC	CASRYRDREIYEQYF
TRBV5-6	-	TRBJ2-7	-	14	TGTGCCAGCAGCTACCCGGGACAATCCTACGAGCAGTACTTC	CASSYPGQSYEQYF
TRBV13	-	TRBJ1-5	-	14	TGTGCCAGCAGCTTAGCAGGGTTCAATCAGCCCCAGCATTTT	CASSLAGFNQPQHF
TRBV21-1	-	TRBJ1-1	-	15	TGTGCCAGCAAGAATACGACAGACATGAACACTGAAGCTTTCTTT	CASKNTTDMNTEAFF
TRBV7-2	-	TRBJ2-5	-	13	TGTGCCAGCAGCTTAGTTGGTCAAGAGACCCAGTACTTC	CASSLVGQETQYF
TRBV6-5	-	TRBJ1-2	TRBD1	14	TGTGCCAGCAGACCACCCTGGGACAGCTATGGCTACACCTTC	CASRPPWDSYGYTF
TRBV18	-	TRBJ1-1	-	15	TGTGCCAGCTCAACCGGATCAACCGGGAACACTGAAGCTTTCTTT	CASSTGSTGNTEAFF
TRBV29-1	-	TRBJ2-1	-	15	TGCAGCGCTATGAATGCCCCAAGCTCCTACAATGAGCAGTTCTTC	CSAMNAPSSYNEQFF
TRBV30	-	TRBJ2-7	TRBD2	15	TGTGCCTGGCAAGGCATTCCAAGCGGGACGTACGAGCAGTACTTC	CAWQGIPSGTYEQYF
TRBV2	once	TRBJ2-5	-	10	TGTGCCATCAAGGGGGAGACCCAGTACTTC	CAIKGETQYF
TRBV4-2	-	TRBJ2-5	TRBD1	14	TGTGCCAGCAGCCGGAGCACAGGGGTCGAGACCCAGTACTTC	CASSRSTGVETQYF
TRBV5-1	-	TRBJ2-5	TRBD1	14	TGCGCCAGCAGCTTGAGTACAGGGGTAGAGACCCAGTACTTC	CASSLSTGVETQYF
TRBV5-6	-	TRBJ1-1	-	13	TGTGCCAGCAGCTTAGCCCCGAACACTGAAGCTTTCTTT	CASSLAPNTEAFF
TRBV4-1	once	TRBJ1-6	TRBD1	18	TGCGCCAGCAGCCCTCGGGACAGGCTAAGCTCCTATAATTCACCCCTCCACTTT	CASSPRDRLSSYNSPLHF
TRBV7-2	-	TRBJ1-5	TRBD1	15	TGTGCCAGCAGCTCTCAAACAGGGGGCTCACAGCCCCAGCATTTT	CASSSQTGGSQPQHF
TRBV11-3	-	TRBJ1-1	TRBD1	15	TGTGCCAGCAGCGGGACAGGCCAAATGAACACTGAAGCTTTCTTT	CASSGTGQMNTEAFF
TRBV27	-	TRBJ2-7	TRBD1	15	TGTGCCAGCAGTGGACAGGGGGCGAGTAGGCACGAGCAGTACTTC	CASSGQGASRHEQYF
TRBV6-5	-	TRBJ2-1	TRBD2	15	TGTGCCAGCCGTATAGCGGGGGACCCTTACAATGAGCAGTTCTTC	CASRIAGDPYNEQFF
TRBV2	-	TRBJ2-7	-	15	TGTGCCAGCAGTGAAGAGGGAAGGTTGGCCTACGAGCAGTACTTC	CASSEEGRLAYEQYF
TRBV5-3	-	TRBJ2-7	TRBD1	16	TGTGCCAGAAGGCCTAGGACAGGTAGACGTCTCTACGAGCAGTACTTC	CARRPRTGRRLYEQYF
TRBV4-3	once	TRBJ2-3	TRBD1	17	TGCGCCAGCAGCCGAAGCGCCGGGACAGGGGGCACAGATACGCAGTATTTT	CASSRSAGTGGTDTQYF
TRBV5-1	few	TRBJ2-2	-	13	TGCGCCAGCAGCACCTACAACACCGGGGAGCTGTTTTTT	CASSTYNTGELFF
TRBV3-1/TRBV3-2	-	TRBJ2-7	TRBD1	16	TGTGCCAGCAGCCCCCCGGGACAGGGGGCGCGGTACGAGCAGTACTTC	CASSPPGQGARYEQYF
TRBV7-8	-	TRBJ2-1	TRBD2	18	TGTGCCAGCAGCTTAGAGGCGGGGGGACTAGCCCGGTACAATGAGCAGTTCTTC	CASSLEAGGLARYNEQFF
TRBV10-1	-	TRBJ1-1	-	12	TGCGCCAGCAGTGCGGACAGCCCTGAAGCTTTCTTT	CASSADSPEAFF
TRBV5-1	-	TRBJ1-2	-	16	TGCGCCAGCAGAATTGGCACGTCCACAGGGCTCTATGGCTACACCTTC	CASRIGTSTGLYGYTF
TRBV7-9	once	TRBJ1-1	-	12	TGTGCCAGCAGCCTTGGTATGATTGAAGCTTTCTTT	CASSLGMIEAFF
TRBV7-9	-	TRBJ1-5	-	17	TGTGCCAGCAGCTTAGAACTGTCAGGGGCGCACAATCAGCCCCAGCATTTT	CASSLELSGAHNQPQHF